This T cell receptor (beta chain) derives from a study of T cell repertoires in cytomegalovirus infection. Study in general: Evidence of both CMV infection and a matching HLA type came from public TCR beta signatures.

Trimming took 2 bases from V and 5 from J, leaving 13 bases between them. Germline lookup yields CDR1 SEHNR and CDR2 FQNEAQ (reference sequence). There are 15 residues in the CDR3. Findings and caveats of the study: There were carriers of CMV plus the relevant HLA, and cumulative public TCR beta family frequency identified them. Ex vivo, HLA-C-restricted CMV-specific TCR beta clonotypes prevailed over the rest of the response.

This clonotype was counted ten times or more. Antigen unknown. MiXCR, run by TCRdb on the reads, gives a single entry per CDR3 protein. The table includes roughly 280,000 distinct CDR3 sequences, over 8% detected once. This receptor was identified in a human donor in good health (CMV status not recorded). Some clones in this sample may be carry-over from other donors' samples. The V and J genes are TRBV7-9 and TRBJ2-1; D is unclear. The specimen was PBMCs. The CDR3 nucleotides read TGTGCCAGCAGCTTACCCCCCTCCACAGACAATGAGCAGTTCTTC. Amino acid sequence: CASSLPPSTDNEQFF.